One sample yielded the 26 T cell receptor beta chains listed below, sequenced in a study of T cells after yellow fever vaccination. TCRdb used MiXCR to reprocess the 5' RACE reads, holding one entry per CDR3 protein. The profile covers approximately 610,000 distinct CDR3 sequences, with 17% appearing a single time and around 15% taken by the ten largest. The sequenced sample was PBMCs, obtained 5 to 6 days after the first yellow fever vaccination. These receptors originate from a man aged 18 to 29 who received the YFV17D yellow fever vaccine.

V and J are TRBV7-2 and TRBJ2-1; 7 nucleotides align to TRBD2. The germline V gene has CDR1 SGHTA and CDR2 FQGNSA. The CDR3 covers 13 residues. The V gene end was trimmed by 5 bases and the J gene end by 11 bases; junction bases not matched to a gene: 9. CDR3 nucleotide sequence: TGTGCCAGCAGCCAATCTAGCGGCGGTCAGCAGTTCTTC. Protein sequence: CASSQSSGGQQFF.

The sample holds a few counts of this clonotype. J is TRBJ2-7 and V is TRBV6-1, with 10 nucleotides matching TRBD1. The germline V gene has CDR1 MNHNS and CDR2 SASEGT. This CDR3 region has 16 residues. CDR3 amino acids: CVRGILPGQGCYEQYV. CDR3 DNA: TGTGTCCGTGGGATACTTCCGGGACAGGGGTGTTACGAGCAGTACGTC.

This chain uses TRBV5-1 with TRBJ2-1; the match to TRBD2 covers 11 bases. Germline V gives CDR1 SGHRS, CDR2 YFSETQ. The V segment lost 6 bases and the J segment 1 base; nucleotides outside the gene matches: 15. This CDR3 region has 19 residues. CDR3 DNA: TGCGCCAGCACCGCCCGAGGTTCTACTAGCGGGGGATCCTACAATGAGCAGTTCTTC. Encoded protein: CASTARGSTSGGSYNEQFF. Based on the CDR3 plus reference TRBV5-1 and TRBJ2-1, the full variable domain is KAGVTQTPRYLIKTRGQQVTLSCSPISGHRSVSWYQQTPGQGLQFLFEYFSETQRNKGNFPGRFSGRQFSNSRSEMNVSTLELGDSALYLCASTARGSTSGGSYNEQFFGPGTRLTVL.

This clonotype occurred a few times. The rearrangement joins TRBV11-2 to TRBJ2-1, with 11 nucleotides matching TRBD2. Germline V lookup: CDR1 SGHAT, CDR2 FQNNGV. The CDR3 extends over 19 amino acids. The V segment lost 2 bases and the J segment 4 bases; nucleotides outside the gene matches: 13. The CDR3 DNA sequence: TGTGCCAGCAGCTTACCAACTAGCGGGGGCCCTCCTACTTACAATGAGCAGTTCTTC. This translates into CASSLPTSGGPPTYNEQFF. The whole variable domain, remainder taken from reference TRBV11-2 and TRBJ2-1, is EAGVAQSPRYKIIEKRQSVAFWCNPISGHATLYWYQQILGQGPKLLIQFQNNGVVDDSQLPKDRFSAERLKGVDSTLKIQPAKLEDSAVYLCASSLPTSGGPPTYNEQFFGPGTRLTVL.

This clonotype turned up a few times. The chain employs TRBV12-3 or TRBV12-4 and TRBJ2-1; D unclear. CDR3 length: 13 residues. Deletions cut 2 bases from V and 9 bases from J, with 11 bases between. The CDR3 bases are TGTGCCAGCAGTTTATGGATCGCGGTTGAGCAGTTCTTC. Encoded protein: CASSLWIAVEQFF.

This clonotype showed up just a few times. This sequence joins TRBV9 and TRBJ1-3; 7 bases are shared with TRBD1. Germline values: CDR1 SGDLS, CDR2 YYNGEE. V shed 4 bases and J 3 bases; nucleotides not matched to a gene: 10. This CDR3 has 16 amino acids. CDR3 loop: CASSSRQGVIGNTIYF. DNA of the CDR3: TGTGCCAGCAGCTCCCGACAGGGAGTGATTGGAAACACCATATATTTT.

This clonotype was seen a handful of times. This chain joins TRBV18 and TRBJ1-6, with D possibly matching TRBD1 (6 bases). Germline V gives CDR1 KGHSH, CDR2 LQKENI. V shed 3 bases and J shed 7 bases, with 13 bases lying between them. CDR3 size: 15 residues. CDR3 DNA: TGTGCCAGCTCACCTTCAGGGGTGAGGAATTCACCCCTCCACTTT. This codes for CASSPSGVRNSPLHF.

This sequence joins TRBV5-1 and TRBJ1-2; tentatively, D is TRBD1 (6 bases). The CDR3 has 15 residues. The V gene's germline CDR1 is SGHRS and CDR2 YFSETQ. The ends were cut back, 5 bases at V and 0 bases at J, with 14 bases in the middle. The CDR3 here is CASRDRGPANYGYTF. The CDR3 DNA is TGCGCCAGCAGGGACAGAGGGCCAGCTAACTATGGCTACACCTTC.

The rearrangement links TRBV12-3 or TRBV12-4 to TRBJ1-5; D is undetermined. Deletions cut 7 bases from V and 0 bases from J, with 10 bases between. The CDR3 spans 14 residues. The CDR3 is CASTGGNSNQPQHF. CDR3 bases: TGTGCCAGCACGGGCGGAAATAGCAATCAGCCCCAGCATTTT.

The rearrangement uses TRBV5-1 and TRBJ2-3, with 7 bases matching TRBD1. Germline V gene sequence: CDR1 SGHRS, CDR2 YFSETQ. V gave up 2 bases and J gave up 5 bases; unmatched junction bases: 8. The CDR3 runs to 15 residues. CDR3 residues: CASSFRRGQGDTQYF. The CDR3 region has the DNA TGCGCCAGCAGCTTCCGAAGGGGGCAAGGAGATACGCAGTATTTT.

This clonotype was observed a handful of times. It may be a read error: a sequence one base away is much more abundant. The chain carries TRBV20-1 and TRBJ2-2, with unresolved D. The germline gives CDR1 DFQATT, CDR2 SNEGSKA (reference sequence). CDR3 length equals 16 residues. Here the CDR3 DNA reads TGCTGTGCTAGAGGAAATACTCGGTCGAACACCGGGGAGCTGTTTTTT. Protein product: CCARGNTRSNTGELFF.

This clonotype was recorded at least ten times. The rearrangement joins TRBV24-1 to TRBJ2-3; maybe TRBD1 (5 bases). Germline CDR1 KGHDR, CDR2 SFDVKD. The CDR3 sequence is 16 residues long. Trimming pared 4 bases from V and 7 bases from J, leaving 20 bases between. The CDR3, as DNA: TGTGCCACCAGTGAGAATGGGGCCCTTCCACAAAATACGCAGTATTTT. It encodes CATSENGALPQNTQYF.

CDR3 DNA: TGCGCCAGCAGCTTGAGAGCATCCCAGTACAATGAGCAGTTCTTC. It yields the protein CASSLRASQYNEQFF. The chain uses TRBV5-1 and TRBJ2-1; unclear D gene. The CDR3 spans 15 residues. V was trimmed by 1 base and J by 4 bases, leaving 12 bases between them. Germline CDR1 is SGHRS and CDR2 is YFSETQ.

The J gene is TRBJ2-3, the V gene TRBV10-3; possible D gene TRBD2, 6 bases. Germline values: CDR1 ENHRY, CDR2 SYGVKD. Between the trimmed V and J ends, which lost 4 bases and 0 bases, there was a span of 11 bases. The CDR3 is made up of 15 amino acids. The CDR3 sequence: CAISAPSGSTDTQYF. The DNA of the CDR3 is TGTGCCATCAGTGCTCCGAGCGGGAGCACAGATACGCAGTATTTT.

This clonotype showed up just a few times. This chain uses TRBV7-6 with TRBJ2-5; TRBD2 matches 7 bases. CDR3 length equals 16 residues. Per the germline V gene, CDR1 is SGHVS and CDR2 is FNYEAQ. The V segment lost 5 bases and the J segment 1 base; nucleotides outside the gene matches: 10. Written as DNA, the CDR3 is TGTGCCAGCAGCCTAGGACTAGTCGGACTCCAAGAGACCCAGTACTTC. Translating gives CASSLGLVGLQETQYF. The full variable domain, rest sourced from reference TRBV7-6 and TRBJ2-5, is GAGVSQSPRYKVTKRGQDVALRCDPISGHVSLYWYRQALGQGPEFLTYFNYEAQQDKSGLPNDRFSAERPEGSISTLTIQRTEQRDSAMYRCASSLGLVGLQETQYFGPGTRLLVL.

The chain recombines TRBV5-6 with TRBJ2-6; D is ambiguous. With 3 bases removed from V and 0 bases from J, the gap between germline ends came to 10 bases. CDR3 length: 16 amino acids. Germline V gene sequence: CDR1 SGHDT, CDR2 YYEEEE. CDR3 nucleotide sequence: TGTGCCAGCAGCTCCGACGGTTACTCTGGGGCCAACGTCCTGACTTTC. As protein: CASSSDGYSGANVLTF.

J is TRBJ2-5 and V is TRBV6-1, with 8 bases fitting TRBD1. This CDR3 is built from 14 residues. Germline values: CDR1 MNHNS, CDR2 SASEGT. V was clipped by 2 bases and J by 4 bases; unmatched bases: 3. CDR3 in amino acids: CASSEWTGIETQYF. The CDR3 DNA follows: TGTGCCAGCAGTGAATGGACAGGGATAGAGACCCAGTACTTC.

This clonotype was picked up many times. The chain couples TRBV7-2 to TRBJ2-1; D gene uncertain. The germline V and J ends were trimmed by 5 bases and 16 bases, with 24 bases remaining between them. The CDR3 sequence is 14 residues long. Germline loops: CDR1 SGHTA, CDR2 FQGNSA. The CDR3 nucleotides read TGTGCCAGCAGCCCCGGAACGGACGGCTTGTTACCATTCTTC. It specifies CASSPGTDGLLPFF.

This clonotype came up a few times. The chain joins TRBV6-2 or TRBV6-3 to TRBJ1-2; tentatively, D is TRBD1 (6 bases). V was shortened by 8 bases and J by 8 bases, with 18 bases between the two germline ends. Germline values: CDR1 MNHEY, CDR2 SVGEGT. The CDR3 is 13 residues long. The CDR3 nucleotides are TGTGCCAGCGCATCAGGGGAGAGCTTAGGCTACACCTTC. It is translated as CASASGESLGYTF.

This clonotype has only a few counts. The rearrangement links TRBV7-2 to TRBJ1-6; D not resolved. This CDR3 contains 12 residues. Germline V CDR1 and CDR2: SGHTA, FQGNSA. Between the trimmed V and J ends, which lost 5 bases and 8 bases, there was a span of 7 bases. The CDR3 bases are TGTGCCAGCAGCCCCGCGTATTCACCCCTCCACTTT. Translated, it gives CASSPAYSPLHF.

The gene calls are TRBV18 and TRBJ1-4, with D perhaps matching TRBD1 (6 bases). The CDR3 length is 14 residues. Germline assignment: CDR1 KGHSH and CDR2 LQKENI. Deletions cut 3 bases from V and 8 bases from J, with 13 bases between. CDR3 sequence reads: CASSPGHVVEKLFF. The CDR3 DNA is TGTGCCAGCTCACCGGGACACGTGGTCGAAAAACTGTTTTTT.

This chain links TRBV9 with TRBJ1-1; possibly TRBD1 for D (5 bases). Germline lookup yields CDR1 SGDLS and CDR2 YYNGEE. V was shortened by 7 bases and J by 0 bases, with 13 bases between the two germline ends. The CDR3 is 14 residues long. In nucleotides, the CDR3 is TGTGCCAGCCGTAAGGGGTTTATGAACACTGAAGCTTTCTTT. Its protein is CASRKGFMNTEAFF.

The chain links TRBV7-3 to TRBJ2-3; 10 bases agree with TRBD1. V lost 5 bases, J lost 4 bases, and 3 bases stayed unmatched. The CDR3 covers 14 residues. From germline, CDR1 is SGHTA and CDR2 FQGTGA. In DNA, the CDR3 is TGTGCCAGCAGCCCCGGGACAGGGGCAGATACGCAGTATTTT. Encoded protein: CASSPGTGADTQYF.

The chain employs TRBV5-6 and TRBJ1-5; D is uncertain. Germline V lookup: CDR1 SGHDT, CDR2 YYEEEE. V lost 1 base to trimming and J lost 4 bases, with 12 bases between them. This CDR3 contains 15 residues. CDR3 region: CASSLTTSLNQPQHF. The CDR3 DNA sequence: TGTGCCAGCAGCTTGACCACTAGCCTTAATCAGCCCCAGCATTTT.

There are a few counts of this clonotype. The chain recombines TRBV20-1 with TRBJ1-6; 7 nucleotides match TRBD1. CDR1 is DFQATT and CDR2 is SNEGSKA in the germline V gene (reference sequence). Trimming at V came to 0 bases and at J to 9 bases, leaving 8 bases not matched to a gene. The CDR3 contains 15 residues. In DNA form, the CDR3 reads TGCAGTGCTAGAGATCATAGGCAGGGGGGTTCACCCCTCCACTTT. Its protein product is CSARDHRQGGSPLHF.

The V and J genes are TRBV7-6 and TRBJ2-1; 10 nucleotides agree with TRBD2. CDR3 length equals 17 residues. CDR1 is SGHVS, CDR2 FNYEAQ, per germline. V gave up 4 bases and J gave up 2 bases; unmatched junction bases: 8. CDR3 coding DNA: TGTGCCAGCAGCTCCAGGGGTAGCGGGGGGACCTACAATGAGCAGTTCTTC. This codes for CASSSRGSGGTYNEQFF.